This T cell receptor (beta chain) derives from a study of yellow fever vaccine responses in identical twins. CDR3 length: 15 residues. CDR1 is SGHRS and CDR2 is YFSETQ in the germline V gene. The ends lost 5 bases at V and 2 bases at J; junction bases unmatched: 7. TCRdb processed the RT-PCR reads anew with MiXCR; each CDR3 protein has one entry. Here the sample spans roughly 870 distinct CDR3 sequences, 81% being singletons. Whole-study results and caveats: Twins' vaccine T cell responses reportedly seemed partly convergent and partly personalized.

A remark on this clonotype: Its cognate antigen is unknown.

The sequencing used T cells from blood (PBMCs), unsorted or a sorted subset (not recorded which), collected before or after yellow fever vaccination (not recorded which). This chain links TRBV5-1 with TRBJ2-1; TRBD1 matches 7 bases. The sequence derives from a female donor who received the yellow fever vaccine. In DNA, the CDR3 is TGCGCCAGCAGTCCAACAGGGGCCCCCTACAATGAGCAGTTCTTC. Its translation is CASSPTGAPYNEQFF.